This T cell receptor (beta chain) was sequenced for a study of neoadjuvant anti-PD-1 for oral cavity cancer. The time point: after neoadjuvant nivolumab, at surgical resection. The CDR3 covers 15 residues. The germline V gene has CDR1 SGHAT and CDR2 FQNNGV. V was cut by 1 base and J by 5 bases, with 12 bases left in between. This clone has more than one count but fewer than ten. Two replicates per tumor sample, mostly from about 5.2 ug of genomic DNA. The repertoire was sequenced with immunoSEQ multiplex PCR; TCRdb's copy has only in-frame clones and lacks some. The repertoire holds around 21,000 clones, around 45% seen once, with 40% in the top ten.

The sequencing here drew on tumor tissue, taken after nivolumab (anti-PD-1) treatment. This TCR derives from a person aged 35 to 85 with oral cavity squamous cell carcinoma. V and J are TRBV11-2 and TRBJ1-3; unclear D gene. CDR3 DNA sequence: TGTGCCAGCAGCTTAGCCCCGACCACTCGAAACACCATATATTTT. It is translated as CASSLAPTTRNTIYF. The full variable domain, rest sourced from reference TRBV11-2 and TRBJ1-3, is EAGVAQSPRYKIIEKRQSVAFWCNPISGHATLYWYQQILGQGPKLLIQFQNNGVVDDSQLPKDRFSAERLKGVDSTLKIQPAKLEDSAVYLCASSLAPTTRNTIYFGEGSWLTVV.